The rows below give T cell receptor beta chains drawn from one sample of a study of T cells in AML relapse after transplant. TCRdb called the PCR reads again in MiXCR, with one record for every CDR3 protein. The sample carries 1,000 or so distinct CDR3 sequences, 15% to 20% recorded once. The sample was bone marrow. The receptors derive from a human donor in good health. CDR3s include the opening cysteine and the closing phenylalanine or tryptophan. D genes are given only for firm matches. Size values are once, few and many counts, or a class for expanded clones, and some rows have none.

d_call clone_size j_call v_call cdr3_aa cdr3_nt
TRBD1 large TRBJ1-5 TRBV6-2/TRBV6-3 CASSPWVRGRWDNQPQHF TGTGCCAGCAGCCCCTGGGTCAGGGGGCGATGGGACAATCAGCCCCAGCATTTT
TRBD1 once TRBJ2-7 TRBV7-9 CASSLATGTGTPYEQYF TGTGCCAGCAGCTTAGCGACCGGGACAGGGACCCCCTACGAGCAGTACTTC
TRBD2 medium-sized TRBJ2-1 TRBV11-2 CASSLDPGGRQFF TGTGCCAGCAGCTTAGATCCGGGGGGAAGGCAGTTCTTC
- large TRBJ2-2 TRBV6-5 CASSYSGGELFF TGTGCCAGCAGTTACTCGGGCGGGGAGCTGTTTTTT
TRBD1 medium-sized TRBJ2-7 TRBV20-1 CSAYSTGTPYEQYF TGCAGTGCTTATTCGACAGGGACCCCCTACGAGCAGTACTTC
- medium-sized TRBJ2-1 TRBV5-1 CASSLGDRPHNEQFF TGCGCCAGCAGCTTGGGCGACAGGCCGCACAATGAGCAGTTCTTC
- once TRBJ2-5 TRBV6-1 CASSGGGQETQYF TGTGCCAGCAGTGGAGGGGGCCAAGAGACCCAGTACTTC
- medium-sized TRBJ1-2 TRBV9 CASSVEQGVGGYTF TGTGCCAGCAGCGTAGAACAGGGTGTAGGAGGCTACACCTTC
- medium-sized TRBJ2-7 TRBV23-1 CASSQRRTASYEQYF TGCGCCAGCAGTCAGAGGAGGACAGCCTCCTACGAGCAGTACTTC
- medium-sized TRBJ1-2 TRBV11-2 CASSLGPGGNYGYTF TGTGCCAGCAGCTTAGGCCCCGGGGGGAACTATGGCTACACCTTC
TRBD1 medium-sized TRBJ1-1 TRBV29-1 CSVDQTGHEAFF TGCAGCGTTGACCAGACAGGGCACGAAGCTTTCTTT
TRBD1 medium-sized TRBJ1-2 TRBV18 CASSPDRADGYTF TGTGCCAGCTCACCCGACAGGGCGGATGGCTACACCTTC
TRBD2 large TRBJ2-3 TRBV12-3/TRBV12-4 CASNPLAGGPPDTQYF TGTGCCAGCAACCCACTAGCGGGGGGGCCCCCAGATACGCAGTATTTT
TRBD2 medium-sized TRBJ2-7 TRBV27 CASSVAGGYEQYF TGTGCCAGCAGCGTTGCGGGGGGCTACGAGCAGTACTTC
- large TRBJ2-7 TRBV12-3/TRBV12-4 CASAMDEQYF TGTGCCAGCGCAATGGATGAGCAGTACTTC
TRBD2 large TRBJ2-5 TRBV7-3 CASSWGGQETQYF TGTGCCAGCAGCTGGGGGGGTCAAGAGACCCAGTACTTC
- medium-sized TRBJ1-5 TRBV5-6 CASSLGRRGNQPQHF TGTGCCAGCAGCTTGGGGAGGCGGGGAAATCAGCCCCAGCATTTT
TRBD2 medium-sized TRBJ2-1 TRBV6-2/TRBV6-3 CASSPSSSGRDEQFF TGTGCCAGCAGTCCCTCTTCTAGCGGGAGGGATGAGCAGTTCTTC
TRBD2 large TRBJ2-5 TRBV7-2 CASSLLGPGTSGGGTQYF TGTGCCAGCAGCTTACTGGGACCCGGGACTAGCGGGGGTGGAACCCAGTACTTC
TRBD2 large TRBJ2-1 TRBV27 CASSLLSSGRFGEQFF TGTGCCAGCAGTTTATTATCTAGCGGGAGATTTGGTGAGCAGTTCTTC
TRBD2 - TRBJ2-5 TRBV20-1 CSARDFEGGRETQYF TGCAGTGCTAGAGATTTCGAGGGCGGGAGAGAGACCCAGTACTTC
- large TRBJ2-5 TRBV24-1 CATSAADGPGETQYF TGTGCCACCAGTGCCGCCGACGGACCTGGGGAGACCCAGTACTTC
- medium-sized TRBJ1-1 TRBV12-3/TRBV12-4 CASSFSGGAFF TGTGCCAGCAGTTTTTCTGGGGGAGCTTTCTTT
- - TRBJ1-1 TRBV27 CVSSVAGTAEAFF TGTGTCAGCAGCGTTGCGGGGACCGCTGAAGCTTTCTTT
- medium-sized TRBJ2-7 TRBV29-1 CSVRTQSYEQYF TGCAGCGTTCGGACACAATCCTACGAGCAGTACTTC
- medium-sized TRBJ2-2 TRBV7-3 CASSFRLAGGSDTGELFF TGTGCCAGCAGCTTCAGACTAGCAGGGGGGTCGGACACCGGGGAGCTGTTTTTT
- medium-sized TRBJ2-3 TRBV5-4 CASSLEPDRQDTQYF TGTGCCAGCAGCTTGGAGCCGGACCGTCAAGATACGCAGTATTTT